The present TCR beta chain was sequenced within a study of response to subunit inactivated influenza vaccine. Study-wide points: There was a suggestion from the authors that each seasonal influenza vaccination recruits few new T cells.

Germline loops: CDR1 MNHNS, CDR2 SASEGT. The V segment lost 5 bases and the J segment 3 bases; nucleotides outside the gene matches: 5. The CDR3 is 16 amino acids. MiXCR, applied by TCRdb to the RT-PCR reads, yields one record per CDR3 protein. In the table there are 800,000 to 1,000,000 distinct CDR3 sequences, 21% of which are singletons. This clonotype was seen a handful of times. Its matching antigen is unknown. This TCR was recovered from a man in his fifties or sixties who received an inactivated influenza vaccine. V gene TRBV6-1 combines with J gene TRBJ2-1; TRBD2 aligns across 12 bases. This material consisted of PBMCs from blood, taken less than 6 days after vaccination. Here the CDR3 DNA reads TGTGCCAGCAGTCGCCCGACTAGCGGGAGCTACAATGAGCAGTTCTTC. This encodes CASSRPTSGSYNEQFF.